Included here is one TCR beta chain sequence, with context. The target of this receptor is not known. Per-nucleotide qualities are absent, and no much larger clonotype sits a single base away. These reads were obtained on an Illumina NovaSeq 6000. TCRalpha and TCRbeta cDNA libraries were constructed by 5'RACE with constant-segment primers, with sample barcodes and unique molecular identifiers being introduced. Trizol reagent was used to extract RNA from every sample. Amplification of the libraries took two PCR steps, and the second step added a second sample barcode plus Illumina TruSeq adapters. The libraries were sequenced on an Illumina NovaSeq using 2 x 150 bp paired-end reads. The authors processed their data as follows. Demultiplexing of reads and collapsing into UMI-guided consensus sequences were performed with migec v1.2.7. With mixcr v2.1.11, UMI consensuses were aligned to TRA and TRB V and J templates and assembled into clonotypes. A clonotype was counted as expanded or contracted only when both edgeR and NoisET called the clonotype significant, with the noise models trained on biological replicates. For edgeR calls, the thresholds were a false discovery rate-adjusted p below 0.01 and a log2 fold-change of 1. As an exploratory analysis of dynamics, PCA with hierarchical clustering was applied to max-normalized trajectories of the 1000 most abundant clonotypes. The CD4 or CD8 phenotype of responding clones was assigned using the separately sequenced CD4+ and CD8+ repertoires. Through fastp at Q25 and MiXCR, TCRdb rebuilt clones from the public reads, retaining in-frame beta chains. Duplicate CDR3 protein sequences are folded into a single record with the most common DNA and genes. The V and J calls and clone size come from TCRdb's table, not from the authors' own analysis. Across this sample there are fewer than 600,000 distinct CDR3 sequences, with less than 25% seen only once. The ten top clones hold about 8.7% of the sample.

This record belongs to a study of T-cell memory formation after mild COVID-19 (dated by TCRdb to the early 2020s). Regarding the research as a whole: Most TCR sequence clusters were specific to one of the two donors. Two young, previously healthy adult volunteers, one female and one male, were included in the cohort. In two donors, T-cell clones that expanded and contracted after mild COVID-19 were followed by sequencing TCRalpha and TCRbeta repertoires longitudinally. The paper's findings and limits, for the study overall: The study covered only a couple of mild cases, and larger cohorts including severe cases with pre-infection samples were considered necessary. Clones contracting from day 15 to 85 had balanced CD4/CD8 phenotypes, while a second wave expanding from day 15 to 37 was biased towards CD4+. Contracting CD4+ clones appeared mostly in the CM and EM memory subsets, whereas CD8+ clones were enriched in EMRA. Some responding clones were detected in pre-infection memory, suggesting pre-existing cross-reactive memory T cells joined the SARS-CoV-2 response. The second-wave clones that peaked on day 37 were not confirmed to be SARS-CoV-2 specific.

PBMCs were isolated by Ficoll-Paque density gradient centrifugation. Including the terminal cysteine and phenylalanine, the CDR3 comprises 15 residues. Of the read, only the CDR3 DNA is kept; its 45 bases are in frame from base 1. CDR1 and CDR2 are read off the germline V gene as MGHDK and SYGVNS. Trimming removed 6 bases from V and 6 bases from J; the gene matches leave 9 bases unexplained. The V and J genes are TRBV25-1 and TRBJ2-1; 9 bases in the junction line up with TRBD2. The TCR comes from an adult woman who had mild COVID-19 (a few samples of this study predate the infection). The sample titles of this study are shuffled in the database, so cell type and time point are left out; the donor was told from shared clones. The sample comprised PBMCs or a T cell subset sorted from them (not recorded which). The CDR3 region reads CASSPHGGGANEQFF. The sequenced DNA: TGTGCCAGCAGCCCCCACGGCGGGGGGGCCAATGAGCAGTTCTTC.